In its sample, the clone carrying this T cell receptor (beta chain) was seen a few times. Its antigen is currently unknown. Clones were read by immunoSEQ multiplex PCR, and TCRdb kept only the in-frame ones, dropping some. The table records about 78,000 clones, approximately 90% of them present only once. The data derive from a study of T cell responses to AZD1222 COVID-19 vaccine. Study findings and constraints: After the peak T cell response, and only then, were repertoires sampled. Mostly white British, mostly female donors; authors suggested clonal diversity may be underestimated. CD4 TCRs linked to vaccination spanned spike, dominating at 160-218 and 743-854.

The germline gives CDR1 KGHSH, CDR2 LQKENI. The CDR3 covers 12 residues. Trimming cost V 3 bases and J 6 bases, with 6 bases left between them. The gene calls are TRBV18 and TRBJ1-5; D is uncertain. This sequence originates from an adult in good health. Sequenced here: peripheral blood, sampled on day 0 of AZD1222 vaccination. CDR3 region: CASSPVAQPQHF. CDR3 sequence (DNA): TGTGCCAGCTCACCGGTAGCTCAGCCCCAGCATTTT.